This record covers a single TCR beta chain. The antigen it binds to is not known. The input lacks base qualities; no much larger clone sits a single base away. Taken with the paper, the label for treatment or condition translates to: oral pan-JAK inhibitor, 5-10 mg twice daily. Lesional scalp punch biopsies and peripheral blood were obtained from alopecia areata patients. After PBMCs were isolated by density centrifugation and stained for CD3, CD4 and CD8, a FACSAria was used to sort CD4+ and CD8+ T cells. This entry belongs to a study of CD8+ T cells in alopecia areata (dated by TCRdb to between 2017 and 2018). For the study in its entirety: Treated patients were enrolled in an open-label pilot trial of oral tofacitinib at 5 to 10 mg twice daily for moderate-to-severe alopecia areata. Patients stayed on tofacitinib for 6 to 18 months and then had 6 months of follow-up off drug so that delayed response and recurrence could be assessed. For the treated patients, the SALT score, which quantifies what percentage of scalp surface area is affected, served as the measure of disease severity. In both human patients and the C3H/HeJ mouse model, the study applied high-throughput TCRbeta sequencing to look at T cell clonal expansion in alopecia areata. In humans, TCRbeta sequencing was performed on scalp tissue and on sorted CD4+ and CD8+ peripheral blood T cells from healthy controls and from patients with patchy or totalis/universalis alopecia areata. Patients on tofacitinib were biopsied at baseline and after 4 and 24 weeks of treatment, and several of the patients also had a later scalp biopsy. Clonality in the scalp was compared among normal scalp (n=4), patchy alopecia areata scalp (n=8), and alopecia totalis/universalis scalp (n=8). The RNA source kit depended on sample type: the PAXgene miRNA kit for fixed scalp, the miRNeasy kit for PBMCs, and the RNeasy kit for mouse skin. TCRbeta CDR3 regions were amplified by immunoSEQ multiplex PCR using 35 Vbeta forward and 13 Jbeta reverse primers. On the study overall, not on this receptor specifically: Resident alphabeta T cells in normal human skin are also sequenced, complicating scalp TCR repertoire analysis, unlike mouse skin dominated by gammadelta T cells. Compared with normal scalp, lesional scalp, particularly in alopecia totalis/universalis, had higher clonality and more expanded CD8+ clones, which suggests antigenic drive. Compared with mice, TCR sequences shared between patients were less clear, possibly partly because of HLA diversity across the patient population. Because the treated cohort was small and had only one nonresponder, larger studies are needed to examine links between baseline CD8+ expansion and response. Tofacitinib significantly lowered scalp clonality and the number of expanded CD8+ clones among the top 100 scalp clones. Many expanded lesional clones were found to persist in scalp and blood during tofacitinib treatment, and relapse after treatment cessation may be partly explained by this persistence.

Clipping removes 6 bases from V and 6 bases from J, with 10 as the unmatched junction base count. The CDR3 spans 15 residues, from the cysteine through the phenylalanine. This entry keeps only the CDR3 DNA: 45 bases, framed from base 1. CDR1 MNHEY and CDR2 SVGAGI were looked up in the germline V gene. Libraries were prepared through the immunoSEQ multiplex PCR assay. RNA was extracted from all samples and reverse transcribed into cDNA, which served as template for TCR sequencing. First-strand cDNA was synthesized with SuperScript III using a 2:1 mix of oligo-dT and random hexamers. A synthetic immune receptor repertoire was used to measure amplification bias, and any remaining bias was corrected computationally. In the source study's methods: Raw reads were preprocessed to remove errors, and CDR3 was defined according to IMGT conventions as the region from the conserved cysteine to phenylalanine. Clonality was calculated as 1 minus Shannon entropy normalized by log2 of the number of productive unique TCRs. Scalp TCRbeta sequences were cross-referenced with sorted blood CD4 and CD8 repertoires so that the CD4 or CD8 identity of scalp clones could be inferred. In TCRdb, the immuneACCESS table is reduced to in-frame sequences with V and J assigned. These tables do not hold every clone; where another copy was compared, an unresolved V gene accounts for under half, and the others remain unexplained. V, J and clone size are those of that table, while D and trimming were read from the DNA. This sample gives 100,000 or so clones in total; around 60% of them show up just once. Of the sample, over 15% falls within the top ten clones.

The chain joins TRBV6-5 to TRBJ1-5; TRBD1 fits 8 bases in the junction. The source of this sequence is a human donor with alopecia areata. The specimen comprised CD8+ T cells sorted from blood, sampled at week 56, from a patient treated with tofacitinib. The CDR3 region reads CASRPTDRVTQPQHF. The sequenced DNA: TGTGCCAGCAGACCTACGGACAGGGTGACTCAGCCCCAGCATTTT.